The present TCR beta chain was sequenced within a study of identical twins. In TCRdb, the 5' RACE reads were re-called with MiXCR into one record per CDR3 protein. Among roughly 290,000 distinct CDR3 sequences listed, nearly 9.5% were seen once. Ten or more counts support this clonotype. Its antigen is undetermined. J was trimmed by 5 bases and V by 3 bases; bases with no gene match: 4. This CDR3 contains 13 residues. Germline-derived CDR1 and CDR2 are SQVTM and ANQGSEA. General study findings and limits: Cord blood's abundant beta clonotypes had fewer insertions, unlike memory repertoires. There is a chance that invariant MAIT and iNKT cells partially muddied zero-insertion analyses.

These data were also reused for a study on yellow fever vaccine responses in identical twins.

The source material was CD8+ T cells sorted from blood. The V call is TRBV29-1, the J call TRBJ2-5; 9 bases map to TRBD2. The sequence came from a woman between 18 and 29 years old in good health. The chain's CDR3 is CSVEGTSTETQYF. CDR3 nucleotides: TGCAGCGTTGAGGGGACTAGCACTGAGACCCAGTACTTC.